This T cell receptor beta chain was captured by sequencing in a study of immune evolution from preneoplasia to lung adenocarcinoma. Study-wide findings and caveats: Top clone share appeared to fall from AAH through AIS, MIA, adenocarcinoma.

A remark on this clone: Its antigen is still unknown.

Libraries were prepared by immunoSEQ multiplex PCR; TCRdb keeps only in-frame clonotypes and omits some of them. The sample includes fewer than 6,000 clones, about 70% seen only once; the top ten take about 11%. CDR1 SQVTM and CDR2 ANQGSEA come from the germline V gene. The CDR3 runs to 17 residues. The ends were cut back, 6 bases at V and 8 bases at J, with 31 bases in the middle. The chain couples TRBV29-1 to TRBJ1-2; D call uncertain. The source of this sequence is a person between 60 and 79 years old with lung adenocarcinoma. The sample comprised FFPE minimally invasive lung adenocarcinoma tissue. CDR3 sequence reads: CSVLPDWMQANQEGYTF. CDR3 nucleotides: TGCAGCGTCCTGCCCGATTGGATGCAGGCGAACCAGGAGGGCTACACCTTC. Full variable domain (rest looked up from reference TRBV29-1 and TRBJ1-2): SAVISQKPSRDICQRGTSLTIQCQVDSQVTMMFWYRQQPGQSLTLIATANQGSEATYESGFVIDKFPISRPNLTFSTLTVSNMSPEDSSIYLCSVLPDWMQANQEGYTFGSGTRLTVV.